The following is a T cell receptor beta chain sequence with its context. Authors' data handling: Counts of nucleated cells, estimated from reference gene primer amplification, were obtained. The method was immunoSEQ multiplex PCR; TCRdb's version includes in-frame clones alone and lacks a portion of them. For V, J and clone size, that table is used; D and trimming come from the DNA. The sample consists of 95,000 to 110,000 clones, 85% to 90% of them appearing once. This sample is drawn from a study of blood T cell repertoires in COVID-19. Study summary: The United States, Italy and Spain were the sources of the acute and convalescent COVID-19 samples. PBMCs, B-cell-depleted T cells, or T cells provided the cDNA or gDNA that made up the material.

Trimming took 5 bases from V and 7 from J; bases not matched to a gene: 9. CDR1 is SEHNR and CDR2 is FQNEAQ in the germline V gene (reference sequence). This CDR3 is 15 amino acids long. This rearrangement joins TRBV7-9 to TRBJ2-3, with 10 bases identical to TRBD1. The sequencing sample was made of peripheral blood. The TCR sequence derives from a man in his forties or fifties with acute or convalescent COVID-19. The CDR3 DNA reads as TGTGCCAGCAGCGGGGAGGGACAGGGGTTACATACGCAGTATTTT. It is translated as CASSGEGQGLHTQYF.